The entry that follows covers one T cell receptor (beta chain) sequence. What it binds is unknown. 13 Jbeta primers and 60 Vbeta primers were used for the PCR. Per the study methods: Later, tens of millions of unique TCR beta chains were counted in an analysis, and roughly 11 million of them were shared. The method was immunoSEQ multiplex PCR; TCRdb's version includes in-frame clones alone and lacks a portion of them. That table furnishes V, J and clone size, whereas the DNA furnished D and trimming. The data hold around 110,000 clones, with 77% observed a single time. The CDR3 is 11 residues long. From germline, CDR1 is LNHDA and CDR2 SQIVND (reference sequence). The V and J ends lost 11 bases and 7 bases respectively, with 14 bases between them. These data originate in a study of cytomegalovirus exposure and HLA in healthy donors. Study conclusions and caveats: The presence/absence work took it that sequencing depth was about the same across donors.

The chain is built from TRBV19 and TRBJ1-2; the D is unclear. This clonotype was obtained from a male donor in good health and CMV-seronegative. The sample comprised PBMCs. CDR3 amino acids: CAGRHPGGYTF. In DNA, the CDR3 is TGTGCCGGTCGCCATCCCGGTGGCTACACCTTC.